Shown below are 27 T cell receptor beta chains from a single sample sequenced in a study of blood T cell repertoires in COVID-19. The assay was immunoSEQ multiplex PCR, and TCRdb's table has in-frame clones only and misses some. The data show a few hundred thousand clones, approximately 93% seen once. Source material: PBMCs or T cells enriched from blood (not recorded which). The source of these receptors is a woman between 40 and 55 years old who had been exposed to COVID-19.

V usage is TRBV7-8 and J usage is TRBJ1-6; no firm D call. V lost 5 bases and J 6 bases, leaving 17 bases between the germline ends. The CDR3 is 16 amino acids. Germline CDR1 reads SGHVS; CDR2 reads FQNEAQ. As DNA, the CDR3 is TGTGCCAGCAGCCCCGAGAGAGTGGGAGTTAATTCACCCCTCCACTTT. Its protein product is CASSPERVGVNSPLHF.

The J gene is TRBJ1-3, the V gene TRBV11-3, with TRBD1 identical over 7 bases. The CDR3 consists of 16 residues. Trimming removed 3 bases from V and 1 base from J; junction bases left unmatched: 6. Germline CDR1 is SGHNT and CDR2 is YENEEA. CDR3 region: CASSLAGQWSGNTIYF. The CDR3 coding sequence is TGTGCCAGCAGCTTGGCGGGACAGTGGTCTGGAAACACCATATATTTT.

The chain joins TRBV29-1 to TRBJ1-6; 12 positions agree with TRBD1. Germline V gene sequence: CDR1 SQVTM, CDR2 ANQGSEA. V dropped 6 bases and J dropped 8; count of bases not matched to a gene: 8. This CDR3 spans 15 amino acids. The CDR3 nucleotides read TGCAGCGTGCGCGCGGGGACAGGGGGCGATTCACCCCTCCACTTT. It specifies CSVRAGTGGDSPLHF. Full variable domain (remainder filled in from reference TRBV29-1 and TRBJ1-6): SAVISQKPSRDICQRGTSLTIQCQVDSQVTMMFWYRQQPGQSLTLIATANQGSEATYESGFVIDKFPISRPNLTFSTLTVSNMSPEDSSIYLCSVRAGTGGDSPLHFGNGTRLTVT.

The CDR3 DNA is TGCAGCGCCACCACCGGGAGCTCAGCCCAAGAGACCCAGTACTTC. Protein product: CSATTGSSAQETQYF. This rearrangement joins TRBV29-1 to TRBJ2-5, with D possibly matching TRBD2 (6 bases). In germline, CDR1 is SQVTM, CDR2 ANQGSEA. CDR3 length equals 15 residues. Trimming removed 7 bases at V and 1 base at J, with 19 bases between.

This chain joins TRBV7-9 and TRBJ1-1; 7 bases agree with TRBD1. The germline V gene has CDR1 SEHNR and CDR2 FQNEAQ (reference sequence). Trimming at V came to 9 bases and at J to 6 bases, leaving 7 bases not matched to a gene. This CDR3 is built from 12 residues. The CDR3 loop reads CASTGTVSEAFF. CDR3 nucleotide sequence: TGTGCCAGTACAGGGACAGTGTCTGAAGCTTTCTTT. The full variable domain, with the rest looked up from reference TRBV7-9 and TRBJ1-1, is DTGVSQNPRHKITKRGQNVTFRCDPISEHNRLYWYRQTLGQGPEFLTYFQNEAQLEKSRLLSDRFSAERPKGSFSTLEIQRTEQGDSAMYLCASTGTVSEAFFGQGTRLTVV.

The genes are TRBV7-9 and TRBJ1-1; TRBD1 matches at 8 bases. V lost 5 bases to trimming and J lost 1 base; unmatched junction nucleotides: 12. CDR3 length: 17 residues. Germline values: CDR1 SEHNR, CDR2 FQNEAQ (reference sequence). CDR3 nucleotides: TGTGCCAGCAGCCCCTCGACAGGGGCGTCAGGGAACACTGAAGCTTTCTTT. It specifies CASSPSTGASGNTEAFF.

The chain joins TRBV7-6 to TRBJ1-2; 11 nucleotides align to TRBD1. Trimming took 6 bases from V and 8 from J; bases not matched to a gene: 5. Germline V gene lookup returns CDR1 SGHVS and CDR2 FNYEAQ. The CDR3 contains 13 residues. The CDR3 reads CASRGQGAWGYTF. The CDR3 DNA sequence: TGTGCCAGCAGAGGACAGGGGGCCTGGGGCTACACCTTC.

The chain carries TRBV7-9 and TRBJ2-5; 10 nucleotides match TRBD2. Trimming took 1 base from V and 5 from J; bases not matched to a gene: 10. The CDR3 loop spans 17 amino acids. Germline V gene sequence: CDR1 SEHNR, CDR2 FQNEAQ (reference sequence). The CDR3 DNA follows: TGTGCCAGCAGCTTAGGCAGCCTAGCGGGAGTAGGGGAGACCCAGTACTTC. Amino acids: CASSLGSLAGVGETQYF.

The chain recombines TRBV19 with TRBJ2-5; D is possibly TRBD2 (5 bases). Trimming shortened V by 2 bases and J by 4 bases, and 11 bases separated the two germline ends. This CDR3 has 14 amino acids. The germline CDR1 and CDR2 sequences are LNHDA and SQIVND (reference sequence). This CDR3 reads CASSITPGVETQYF. CDR3 DNA sequence: TGTGCCAGTAGTATAACCCCCGGGGTAGAGACCCAGTACTTC.

The chain combines TRBV10-2 with TRBJ2-7, with 7 positions matching TRBD1. The CDR3 spans 15 residues. Germline loops: CDR1 WSHSY, CDR2 SAAADI. J gave up 1 base and V 10 bases, and 13 bases lay outside the gene matches. The CDR3 DNA reads as TGCGCCACCATAGCAGGGGGAGCCCCTTCCTACGAGCAGTACTTC. This encodes CATIAGGAPSYEQYF.

The V and J genes are TRBV27 and TRBJ1-6, with a weak D call TRBD1 (6 bases). The germline V gene has CDR1 MNHEY and CDR2 SMNVEV (reference sequence). The V and J ends lost 7 bases and 9 bases respectively, with 22 bases between them. The CDR3 totals 16 residues. The CDR3 sequence is CASKKSGSGAASPLHF. As DNA, the CDR3 is TGTGCCAGCAAAAAATCAGGTTCAGGGGCGGCTTCACCCCTCCACTTT.

J is TRBJ1-2 and V is TRBV27; 7 nucleotides line up with TRBD1. Per the germline V gene, CDR1 is MNHEY and CDR2 is SMNVEV (reference sequence). With 2 bases clipped from V and 5 bases from J, the junction kept 17 bases outside the gene matches. The CDR3 sequence is 18 residues long. CDR3 nucleotide sequence: TGTGCCAGCAGTTTAGCTGGTCCTGTTGGGGACAGAAAATATGGCTACACCTTC. The encoded protein is CASSLAGPVGDRKYGYTF.

The chain carries TRBV9 and TRBJ1-6; D not certain. Trimming took 4 bases from V and 7 from J, leaving 15 bases between them. Germline V gene sequence: CDR1 SGDLS, CDR2 YYNGEE. CDR3 length equals 15 residues. CDR3 loop: CASSPRGGTNSPLHF. CDR3 coding DNA: TGTGCCAGCAGCCCCCGGGGAGGAACGAATTCACCCCTCCACTTT. The full variable domain, in which reference TRBV9 and TRBJ1-6 provide the parts outside the CDR3, is DSGVTQTPKHLITATGQRVTLRCSPRSGDLSVYWYQQSLDQGLQFLIQYYNGEERAKGNILERFSAQQFPDLHSELNLSSLELGDSALYFCASSPRGGTNSPLHFGNGTRLTVT.

This clone was recorded only once. The J gene is TRBJ2-7, the V gene TRBV15; D is unresolved. Germline V gives CDR1 LNHNV, CDR2 YYDKDF (reference sequence). Trimming took off 0 bases at V and 7 bases at J, with 13 bases between the two ends. This CDR3 contains 14 residues. The CDR3 spells CATSRDRRHQEQYF. CDR3 nucleotide sequence: TGTGCCACCAGCAGAGATCGCAGGCATCAGGAGCAGTACTTC.

CDR3 amino acids: CASSEDLGRWEQFF. CDR3 DNA: TGTGCCAGCAGTGAAGATCTGGGGAGGTGGGAGCAGTTCTTC. The chain couples TRBV2 to TRBJ2-1; the D gene is possibly TRBD2 (6 bases). Germline CDR1 reads SNHLY; CDR2 reads FYNNEI. The CDR3 runs to 14 residues. V was trimmed by 1 base and J by 10 bases, leaving 14 bases between them.

The rearrangement joins TRBV10-3 to TRBJ1-2; 7 nucleotides line up with TRBD1. The CDR3 spans 11 residues. Trimming took 5 bases from V and 7 from J; bases not matched to a gene: 1. Looked up from germline, CDR1 is ENHRY and CDR2 is SYGVKD. The CDR3 nucleotides are TGTGCCATCAGTTCAGGGGGTGGCTACACCTTC. This codes for CAISSGGGYTF.

The chain recombines TRBV19 with TRBJ2-1; no clear D. This CDR3 region has 15 residues. CDR1 LNHDA and CDR2 SQIVND come from the germline V gene (reference sequence). The germline V and J ends were trimmed by 2 bases and 1 base, with 9 bases remaining between them. CDR3 loop: CASSILPLSYNEQFF. The CDR3 DNA follows: TGTGCCAGTAGTATACTACCATTGTCCTACAATGAGCAGTTCTTC.

This clone was seen only a few times. The chain carries TRBV15 and TRBJ2-7, with TRBD2 matching 7 bases. The CDR3 covers 15 residues. Germline V gives CDR1 LNHNV, CDR2 YYDKDF (reference sequence). Unmatched junction bases numbered 3, after V lost 0 bases and J lost 1 base. DNA of the CDR3: TGTGCCACCAGCAGAGATACAGCGGGGTCCTACGAGCAGTACTTC. Its protein product is CATSRDTAGSYEQYF.

V usage is TRBV19 and J usage is TRBJ1-2; D not resolved. CDR1 is LNHDA, CDR2 SQIVND, per germline (reference sequence). V was pared by 7 bases and J by 8 bases, with 20 bases between. The CDR3 is 14 residues long. CDR3: CASTPTDFLWGYTF. The CDR3 DNA sequence: TGTGCCAGTACCCCGACGGACTTCTTATGGGGCTACACCTTC.

The V call is TRBV3-1 (or the pseudogene TRBV3-2), the J call TRBJ2-7, with D unresolved. Looked up from germline, CDR1 is LGHDT and CDR2 is YNNKEL (reference sequence). This CDR3 has 16 amino acids. Deletions cut 0 bases from V and 6 bases from J, with 18 bases between. CDR3 sequence (DNA): TGTGCCAGCAGCCAAGATGAATCCGGGTTTATCGGCGAGCAGTACTTC. Translation gives CASSQDESGFIGEQYF.

The rearrangement uses TRBV5-1 and TRBJ2-5; 13 nucleotides line up with TRBD2. Germline V gene data show CDR1 as SGHRS and CDR2 as YFSETQ. V lost 3 bases to trimming and J lost 4 bases; unmatched junction nucleotides: 6. This CDR3 has 16 amino acids. For the CDR3, the DNA is TGCGCCAGCAGCTCACGAGGACTAGCGGGGGTAGAGACCCAGTACTTC. Encoded protein: CASSSRGLAGVETQYF. The full variable domain, its missing parts supplied by reference TRBV5-1 and TRBJ2-5, is KAGVTQTPRYLIKTRGQQVTLSCSPISGHRSVSWYQQTPGQGLQFLFEYFSETQRNKGNFPGRFSGRQFSNSRSEMNVSTLELGDSALYLCASSSRGLAGVETQYFGPGTRLLVL.

The rearrangement uses TRBV5-1 and TRBJ1-6; 8 nucleotides line up with TRBD1. The germline V gene has CDR1 SGHRS and CDR2 YFSETQ. The ends lost 4 bases at V and 8 bases at J; junction bases unmatched: 17. CDR3 length: 18 amino acids. CDR3 DNA: TGCGCCAGCAGCATACACAAATTAGGACAGGGATGGGATTCACCCCTCCACTTT. Its protein product is CASSIHKLGQGWDSPLHF. The whole variable domain, remainder taken from reference TRBV5-1 and TRBJ1-6, is KAGVTQTPRYLIKTRGQQVTLSCSPISGHRSVSWYQQTPGQGLQFLFEYFSETQRNKGNFPGRFSGRQFSNSRSEMNVSTLELGDSALYLCASSIHKLGQGWDSPLHFGNGTRLTVT.

This chain connects TRBV29-1 to TRBJ2-5; 9 nucleotides align to TRBD1. The length of the CDR3 is 13 residues. Germline V gives CDR1 SQVTM, CDR2 ANQGSEA. V trimming: 6 bases; J trimming: 5 bases; junction bases outside the gene matches: 7. The CDR3 DNA is TGCAGCGTCGGGACAGGGACCGTGGAGACCCAGTACTTC. This sequence encodes CSVGTGTVETQYF.

A single count supports this clone. The CDR3 is CASSKDRDYNEQFF. The CDR3 nucleotides read TGTGCCAGTAGTAAGGACAGGGATTACAATGAGCAGTTCTTC. The rearrangement uses TRBV19 and TRBJ2-1; 8 bases fit TRBD1. Per the germline V gene, CDR1 is LNHDA and CDR2 is SQIVND (reference sequence). The CDR3 runs 14 residues. V lost 4 bases, J lost 4 bases, and 3 bases stayed unmatched.

The chain links TRBV6-5 to TRBJ2-5, with D perhaps matching TRBD1 (5 bases). Trimming took 9 bases from V and 0 from J, leaving 8 bases between them. Germline V gene lookup returns CDR1 MNHEY and CDR2 SVGAGI. This CDR3 region has 12 residues. CDR3 loop: CASQGNQETQYF. The DNA of the CDR3 is TGTGCCAGTCAGGGAAACCAAGAGACCCAGTACTTC.

The chain links TRBV5-1 to TRBJ2-3; 10 bases map to TRBD2. V gave up 3 bases and J gave up 4 bases; unmatched junction bases: 5. This CDR3 is 15 amino acids long. From germline, CDR1 is SGHRS and CDR2 YFSETQ. CDR3 region: CASSYGAGGSDTQYF. DNA for the CDR3: TGCGCCAGCAGCTATGGAGCGGGGGGGTCAGATACGCAGTATTTT.

The J gene is TRBJ2-1, the V gene TRBV6-4; 7 positions agree with TRBD2. V trimming: 6 bases; J trimming: 8 bases; junction bases outside the gene matches: 7. The CDR3 length is 13 residues. The germline V gene encodes CDR1 MRHNA and CDR2 SNTAGT. The CDR3 region has the DNA TGTGCCAGCAGGTCTGGCGGGAGTCATGAGCAGTTCTTC. Residues: CASRSGGSHEQFF.